These T cell receptor beta chains were read from a single sample in a study of metastatic and nonmetastatic thyroid tumors. TCRdb reanalyzed the PCR reads via MiXCR. The sample lists 20,000 to 25,000 clones, 20% occurring once. Sequencing input: blood. These receptor sequences come from a female donor with papillary thyroid cancer or a benign thyroid nodule (not recorded which). Some clones in this sample may be carry-over from other donors' samples. The CDR3 runs from the conserved cysteine through the conserved F or W. A D gene is named only where the DNA matches it firmly. Clone size is stated in some rows and not others, as once, few, many or a class when expanded.

TRBD2	TRBV10-1	many	TRBJ2-1	TGCGCCAGCAGTGAGGGGGGAGGGCCGAATGAGCAGTTCTTC	CASSEGGGPNEQFF
.	TRBV20-1	.	TRBJ2-6	TGCAGTGCTAGAGTCGAGGCAGCAGGGTACTCTTGGGCCAACGTCCTGACTTTC	CSARVEAAGYSWANVLTF
.	TRBV28	many	TRBJ2-3	TGTGCCAGCATTGACGCCACAGATACGCAGTATTTT	CASIDATDTQYF
.	TRBV28	.	TRBJ1-1	TGTGCCAGCAGTGTTTCCCCGGGACGGGGGGTTACTGAAGCTTTCTTT	CASSVSPGRGVTEAFF
.	TRBV6-1	many	TRBJ1-2	.	CASSTSGQNYGYTF
.	TRBV27	medium-sized	TRBJ2-7	TGTGCCAGCAGTTTATTCGGCAGGAACGAGCAGTACTTC	CASSLFGRNEQYF
.	TRBV2	many	TRBJ1-1	TGTGCCAGCAGTGAAGTTGTCTCTACGAACACTGAAGCTTTCTTT	CASSEVVSTNTEAFF
.	TRBV6-4	few	TRBJ1-5	TGTGCCACCGCTACTGAGGCCGATCAGCCCCAGCATTTT	CATATEADQPQHF
.	TRBV20-1	.	TRBJ2-3	TGCAGTGCTCCTAGGGGAGGTATAGATACGCAGTATTTT	CSAPRGGIDTQYF
TRBD1	TRBV6-1	few	TRBJ1-2	TGTGCCAGCAGGCGGGGACAGGGGGAACTCTATGGCTACACCTTC	CASRRGQGELYGYTF
.	TRBV27	many	TRBJ1-1	TGTGCCAGTGCAAAGCCAGGGTTGGAAGCTTTCTTT	CASAKPGLEAFF
.	TRBV5-1	few	TRBJ2-7	TGCGCCAGCAGCTTGGGTGCTCAGGGCTCAGGGGAGCAGTACTTC	CASSLGAQGSGEQYF
TRBD2	TRBV10-2	medium-sized	TRBJ2-7	TGCGCCAGCAGTGAGACTAGCGGGAGGGCCTGGCACGAGCAGTACTTC	CASSETSGRAWHEQYF
TRBD1	TRBV3-1	medium-sized	TRBJ1-6	TGTGCCAGCAGCCAAGAGAGGACAGGGGCTTCACCCCTCCACTTT	CASSQERTGASPLHF